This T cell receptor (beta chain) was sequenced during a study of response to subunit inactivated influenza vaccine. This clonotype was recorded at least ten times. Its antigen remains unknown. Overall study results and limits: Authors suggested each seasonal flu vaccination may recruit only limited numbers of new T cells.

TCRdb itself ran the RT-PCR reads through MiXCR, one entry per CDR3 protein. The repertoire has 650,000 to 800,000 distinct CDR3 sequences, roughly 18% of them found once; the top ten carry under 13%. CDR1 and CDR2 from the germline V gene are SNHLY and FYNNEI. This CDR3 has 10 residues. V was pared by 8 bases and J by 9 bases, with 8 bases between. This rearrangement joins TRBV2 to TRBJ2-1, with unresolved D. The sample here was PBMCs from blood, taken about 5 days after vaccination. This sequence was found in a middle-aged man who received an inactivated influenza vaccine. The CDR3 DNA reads TGTGCCAGCTCCCGGGTTGAGCAGTTCTTC. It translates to CASSRVEQFF. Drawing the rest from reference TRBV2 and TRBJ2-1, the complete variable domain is EPEVTQTPSHQVTQMGQEVILRCVPISNHLYFYWYRQILGQKVEFLVSFYNNEISEKSEIFDDQFSVERPDGSNFTLKIRSTKLEDSAMYFCASSRVEQFFGPGTRLTVL.